The sequence of this T cell receptor beta chain was determined in a study of tumor-infiltrating lymphocytes in localized non-small cell lung cancer. Overall study context: The cohort mixed smokers and never-smokers, several histologies, and some post-neoadjuvant-chemotherapy samples. Tumor tissue and non-adjacent uninvolved lung came from each patient.

To note about this clone: Antigen unknown.

Generated by immunoSEQ multiplex PCR, the TCRdb table keeps only in-frame clones and is missing some. The repertoire holds around 16,000 clones, approximately 73% seen once, with roughly 4% in the top ten. Study results and limitations: Compared with uninvolved lung, tumors showed higher T cell infiltration by TCRbeta sequencing. Technical variation could not be separated from intratumor heterogeneity here.

Sequencing was performed on lung tumor tissue. The receptor was derived from a human donor with non-small cell lung cancer.

The CDR3 region is CARGSDRGLDNEQFF. CDR3 sequence (DNA): TGTGCCCGCGGAAGTGACAGGGGGCTGGACAATGAGCAGTTCTTC. V usage is TRBV30 and J usage is TRBJ2-1, with 10 bases aligning to TRBD1. The CDR3 has 15 residues. Germline assignment: CDR1 GTSNPN and CDR2 SVGIG (reference sequence). Trimming cost V 8 bases and J 5 bases; bases outside gene matches: 12. Combining the CDR3 with reference TRBV30 and TRBJ2-1 gives the whole variable domain SQTIHQWPATLVQPVGSPLSLECTVEGTSNPNLYWYRQAAGRGLQLLFYSVGIGQISSEVPQNLSASRPQDRQFILSSKKLLLSDSGFYLCARGSDRGLDNEQFFGPGTRLTVL.